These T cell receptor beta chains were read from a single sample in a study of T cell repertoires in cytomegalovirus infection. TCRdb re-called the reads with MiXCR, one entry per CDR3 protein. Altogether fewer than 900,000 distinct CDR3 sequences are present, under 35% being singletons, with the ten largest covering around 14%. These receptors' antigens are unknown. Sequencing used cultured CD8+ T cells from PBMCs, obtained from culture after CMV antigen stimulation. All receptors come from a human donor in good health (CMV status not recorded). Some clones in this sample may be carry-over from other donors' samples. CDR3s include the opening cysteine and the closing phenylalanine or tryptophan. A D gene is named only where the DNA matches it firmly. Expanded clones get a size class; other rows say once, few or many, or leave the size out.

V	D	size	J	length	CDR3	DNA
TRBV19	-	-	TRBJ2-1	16	CASSIAWGDAYNEQFF	TGTGCCAGTAGTATAGCATGGGGGGACGCCTACAATGAGCAGTTCTTC
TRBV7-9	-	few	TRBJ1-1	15	CASSENRVTNTEAFF	TGTGCCAGCAGCGAAAACAGGGTAACGAACACTGAAGCTTTCTTT
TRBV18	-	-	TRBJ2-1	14	CASSPPATYNEQFF	TGTGCCAGCTCACCACCGGCCACCTACAATGAGCAGTTCTTC
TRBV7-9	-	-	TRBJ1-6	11	CASSANSPLHF	TGTGCCAGCAGCGCTAATTCACCCCTCCACTTT
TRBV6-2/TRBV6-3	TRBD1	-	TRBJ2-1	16	CASSYSRDRGDREQFF	TGTGCCAGCAGTTACTCGAGGGACAGGGGAGATCGTGAGCAGTTCTTC
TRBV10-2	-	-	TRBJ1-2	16	CASSPTGALSNYGYTF	TGCGCCAGCAGCCCGACAGGTGCCCTTTCTAACTATGGCTACACCTTC
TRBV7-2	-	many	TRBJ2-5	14	CASSLSGGLETQYF	TGTGCCAGCAGCTTAAGTGGGGGGCTAGAGACCCAGTACTTC
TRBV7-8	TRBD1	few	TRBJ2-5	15	CASSSRDRAQETQYF	TGTGCCAGCAGCTCCAGGGACAGGGCCCAAGAGACCCAGTACTTC
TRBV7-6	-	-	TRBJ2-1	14	CASSYAHSYNEQFF	TGTGCCAGCAGCTATGCGCACTCCTACAATGAGCAGTTCTTC
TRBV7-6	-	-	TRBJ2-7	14	CASSPLTDSYEQYF	TGTGCCAGCAGTCCCCTCACGGACTCCTACGAGCAGTACTTC
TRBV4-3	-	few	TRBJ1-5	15	CASSQLVGGNQPQHF	TGCGCCAGCAGCCAATTGGTAGGGGGCAATCAGCCCCAGCATTTT
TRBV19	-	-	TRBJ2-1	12	CASSIEGSEQFF	TGTGCCAGTAGTATAGAGGGTTCCGAGCAGTTCTTC
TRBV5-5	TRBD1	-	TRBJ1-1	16	CASSLGQGAPPPEAFF	TGTGCCAGCAGCTTAGGACAGGGGGCTCCCCCTCCTGAAGCTTTCTTT
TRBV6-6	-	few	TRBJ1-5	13	CASRIGSNQPQHF	TGTGCCAGCAGGATTGGTAGCAATCAGCCCCAGCATTTT
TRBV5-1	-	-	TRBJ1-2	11	CASTEGWGYTF	TGCGCCAGCACGGAGGGTTGGGGCTACACCTTC
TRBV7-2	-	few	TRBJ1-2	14	CASSFNPRVDGYTF	TGTGCCAGCAGCTTCAACCCCAGGGTGGACGGCTACACCTTC
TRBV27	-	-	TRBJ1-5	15	CASSLKRTDPQPQHF	TGTGCCAGCAGTTTAAAAAGGACAGATCCTCAGCCCCAGCATTTT
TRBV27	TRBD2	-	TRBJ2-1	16	CASSASGGPSYNEQFF	TGTGCCAGCAGCGCGAGCGGGGGACCTTCCTACAATGAGCAGTTCTTC